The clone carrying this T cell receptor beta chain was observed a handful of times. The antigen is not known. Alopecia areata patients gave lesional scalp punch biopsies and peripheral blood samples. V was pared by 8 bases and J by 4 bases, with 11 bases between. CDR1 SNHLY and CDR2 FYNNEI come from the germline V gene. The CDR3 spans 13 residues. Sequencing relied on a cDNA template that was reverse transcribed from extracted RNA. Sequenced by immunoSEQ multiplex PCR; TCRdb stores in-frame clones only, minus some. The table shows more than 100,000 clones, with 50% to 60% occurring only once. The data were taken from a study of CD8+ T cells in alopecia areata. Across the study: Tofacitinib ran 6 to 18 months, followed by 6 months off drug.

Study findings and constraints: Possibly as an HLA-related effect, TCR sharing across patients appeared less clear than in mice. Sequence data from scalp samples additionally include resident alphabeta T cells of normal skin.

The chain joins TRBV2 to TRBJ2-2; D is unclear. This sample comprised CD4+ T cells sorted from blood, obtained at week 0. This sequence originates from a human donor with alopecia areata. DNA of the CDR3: TGTGCCAGCCGGGTCCTAGGCACCGGGGAGCTGTTTTTT. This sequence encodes CASRVLGTGELFF. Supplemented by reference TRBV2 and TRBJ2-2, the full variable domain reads EPEVTQTPSHQVTQMGQEVILRCVPISNHLYFYWYRQILGQKVEFLVSFYNNEISEKSEIFDDQFSVERPDGSNFTLKIRSTKLEDSAMYFCASRVLGTGELFFGEGSRLTVL.